This is a list of T cell receptor beta chains from one sample in a study of cytomegalovirus exposure and HLA in healthy donors. The table came from immunoSEQ multiplex PCR; TCRdb's copy has only in-frame clones and leaves some out. The sample includes fewer than 250,000 clones, approximately 90% of them seen just once. The specimen was PBMCs. All receptors come from a man between 18 and 35 years old in good health and CMV-seronegative. CDR3s include the opening cysteine and the closing phenylalanine or tryptophan. A D gene is named only where the DNA matches it firmly. For some rows the clone size is stated as once, few or many, or as a class when expanded; others skip it.

V,length,size,J,D,DNA,CDR3
TRBV30,11,few,TRBJ1-6,TRBD1,TGTGCCTGGGACAGGGAAGGGGCCCTCCACTTT,CAWDREGALHF
TRBV7-9,15,NA,TRBJ2-3,TRBD2,TGTGCCAGCAGCACCGAGCGGGGGGAGCCAGATACGCAGTATTTT,CASSTERGEPDTQYF
TRBV29-1,14,once,TRBJ2-7,TRBD2,TGCAGCGTTGATGCTAGCGGGAGGGCGAACGAGCGGTACTTC,CSVDASGRANERYF
TRBV5-6,17,NA,TRBJ2-1,TRBD1,TGTGCCAGCAGCTTCGCAGGGGGCCACTCGCCCTACAATGAGCAGTTCTTC,CASSFAGGHSPYNEQFF
TRBV7-2,17,NA,TRBJ2-7,TRBD2,TGTGCCAGCAGTCCTTACCCACCGGGACTACCTTCCTACGAGCAGTACTTC,CASSPYPPGLPSYEQYF
TRBV5-6,16,NA,TRBJ2-2,TRBD1,TGTGCCAGCAGCTTACCCGGGACAGCCAACACCGGGGAGCTGTTTTTT,CASSLPGTANTGELFF
TRBV27,15,NA,TRBJ2-7,TRBD2,TGTGCCAGCAGTTCTTTAGCGGGAGGAGGCTACGAGCAGTACTTC,CASSSLAGGGYEQYF
TRBV5-4,17,NA,TRBJ2-5,NA,TGTGCCAGCAGCTACCGTAAAGGCGGGCAGAACCAAGAGACCCAGTACTTC,CASSYRKGGQNQETQYF
TRBV2,14,few,TRBJ1-2,TRBD1,TGTGCCAGCAGTGAAGCGCGGGACAGATATGGCTACACCTTC,CASSEARDRYGYTF
TRBV29-1,14,NA,TRBJ2-2,NA,TGCAGCGTCTCAGGGGCCGCGAACACCGGGGAGCTGTTTTTT,CSVSGAANTGELFF
TRBV6-5,15,once,TRBJ1-1,NA,TGTGCCAGCAAGGGGTGGGACTATACAGAGACGGAAGCTTTCTTT,CASKGWDYTETEAFF
TRBV2,16,NA,TRBJ2-4,NA,TGTGCCAGCAGTGAAAGATTAGCTGGGGCCAAAAACATTCAGTACTTC,CASSERLAGAKNIQYF
TRBV6-5,16,few,TRBJ2-1,TRBD2,TGTGCCAGCAGTTACCTCAGCGGGAGGGTGGGCAATGAGCAGTTCTTC,CASSYLSGRVGNEQFF
TRBV7-9,15,NA,TRBJ1-6,TRBD1,TGTGCCAGCAGCCCGACCGGGACAGCTAATTCACCCCTCCACTTT,CASSPTGTANSPLHF
TRBV25-1,13,NA,TRBJ1-6,NA,TGTGCCAGCAGTGAGACAGCAAATTCACCCCTCCACTTT,CASSETANSPLHF
TRBV11-2,16,few,TRBJ2-5,TRBD2,TGTGCCAGCAGCCTAGGGAACAGCGGGGGTCTTGAGACCCAGTACTTC,CASSLGNSGGLETQYF
TRBV6-5,15,NA,TRBJ2-1,TRBD2,TGTGCCAGCAGTTCTAGCGGGAGGGGTTCCAATGAGCAGTTCTTC,CASSSSGRGSNEQFF
TRBV6-1,15,once,TRBJ1-2,TRBD1,TGTGCCAGCAGTGAAAAGATCGGGACAGGGCATGGCTACACCTTC,CASSEKIGTGHGYTF
TRBV2,15,once,TRBJ1-4,NA,TGTGCCAGCTCTCGTGAAGGACAGCCGAATGAAAAACTGTTTTTT,CASSREGQPNEKLFF
TRBV7-2,15,once,TRBJ2-7,NA,TGTGCCAGCAGCACGACTTACTCAAGGGAGTACGAGCAGTACTTC,CASSTTYSREYEQYF
TRBV5-1,14,NA,TRBJ2-5,TRBD1,TGCGCCAGCAGCTTTAGACAGGGCCAAGAGACCCAGTACTTC,CASSFRQGQETQYF
TRBV27,16,few,TRBJ1-6,NA,TGTGCCAGCAGCCCAGGGATAAGCTCCTATAATTCACCCCTCCACTTT,CASSPGISSYNSPLHF
TRBV11-2,15,NA,TRBJ1-6,NA,TGTGCCAGCAGCTTAGATCGTATCCTCGGGGCACCCCTCCACTTT,CASSLDRILGAPLHF
TRBV6-6,13,NA,TRBJ2-7,NA,TGTGCCAGCAGTTACGAGGGTTCCTACGAGCAGTACTTC,CASSYEGSYEQYF
TRBV20-1,11,NA,TRBJ2-1,TRBD2,TGCAGTGCCAGAGGGAGGGTTGAGCAGTTCTTC,CSARGRVEQFF
TRBV5-1,12,NA,TRBJ2-7,NA,TGCGCCAGCAGCTTGGGCGGTTTAGAGCAGTACTTC,CASSLGGLEQYF
TRBV18,14,once,TRBJ1-4,NA,TGTGCCAGCTCACCCTACAGGAATAATGAAAAACTGTTTTTT,CASSPYRNNEKLFF
TRBV15,14,NA,TRBJ2-1,NA,TGTGCCACCAGCAGAGACGGCTCCTACAATGAGCAGTTCTTC,CATSRDGSYNEQFF
TRBV19,14,NA,TRBJ2-5,NA,TGTGCCAGTAGTGCCAGGGGCGGACGAGAGACCCAGTACTTC,CASSARGGRETQYF
TRBV27,15,NA,TRBJ1-5,NA,TGTGCCAGCAGTTTATGGGCAGATAGCAATCAGCCCCAGCATTTT,CASSLWADSNQPQHF
TRBV7-2,15,NA,TRBJ1-1,NA,TGTGCCAGCAGCCTCCCCCCAGAATCGCAAACTGAAGCTTTCTTT,CASSLPPESQTEAFF
TRBV19,13,NA,TRBJ2-5,NA,TGTGCCAGTAGTACCGGGACAAGAGAGACCCAGTACTTC,CASSTGTRETQYF
TRBV6-1,14,NA,TRBJ1-3,NA,TGTGCCATCAACCCTTTAGGGAGCGGAAACACCATATATTTT,CAINPLGSGNTIYF
TRBV4-1,15,NA,TRBJ2-7,TRBD1,TGCGCCAGCAGGGGAGTGGGACAGGGGTCCTACGAGCAGTACTTC,CASRGVGQGSYEQYF
TRBV6-5,15,NA,TRBJ2-1,TRBD1,TGTGCCAGCAGCAAGGGACAGGGGGGCTACAATGAGCAGTTCTTC,CASSKGQGGYNEQFF
TRBV5-6,15,NA,TRBJ1-1,NA,TGTGCCAGCAGCTTGGGGGCAGCCACTAGAGGTGAAGCTTTCTTT,CASSLGAATRGEAFF
TRBV30,13,NA,TRBJ2-7,TRBD2,TGTGCCTGGAGTTACGGGAGGGCCTCCGAGCAGTACTTC,CAWSYGRASEQYF
TRBV18,12,NA,TRBJ1-6,NA,TGTGCCAGCTCACCTCGGAATTCACCCCTCCACTTT,CASSPRNSPLHF
TRBV11-3,12,few,TRBJ1-1,TRBD1,TGTGCCAGCAGCCTAACAGGGGGCAAAGCTTTCTTT,CASSLTGGKAFF
TRBV27,16,NA,TRBJ2-3,TRBD2,TGTGCCAGCAGTGACGGACTAGCGGCATATAGGGATACGCAGTATTTT,CASSDGLAAYRDTQYF
TRBV29-1,14,NA,TRBJ2-1,TRBD2,TGCAGCGTGGGGACCGGGACTAGCAACGATGAGCAGTTCTTC,CSVGTGTSNDEQFF
TRBV5-4,16,NA,TRBJ1-6,TRBD1,TGTGCCAGCAGTAGTTTAGGACAGGTTGCGTATTCACCCCTCCACTTT,CASSSLGQVAYSPLHF
TRBV28,13,NA,TRBJ2-7,TRBD1,TGTGCCAGCAGGGACAGGGTTAAACACGAGCAGTACTTC,CASRDRVKHEQYF
TRBV7-9,16,NA,TRBJ1-5,TRBD1,TGTGCCAGCAGCTTAGATCACAGGGGGCGTGATCAGCCCCAGCATTTT,CASSLDHRGRDQPQHF
TRBV9,14,NA,TRBJ2-7,TRBD1,TGTGCCAGCAGCCACGGACAGGGTGGGTACGAGCAGTACTTC,CASSHGQGGYEQYF
TRBV6-1,15,NA,TRBJ2-1,TRBD2,TGTGCCAGCAGTGGGACTAGCGGGGGCCACAATGAGCAGTTCTTC,CASSGTSGGHNEQFF
TRBV5-1,13,once,TRBJ2-3,NA,TGCGCCAGCAGCTCTTCCTTAGCCGATACGCAGTATTTT,CASSSSLADTQYF
TRBV18,13,once,TRBJ2-3,NA,TGTGCCAGCTCACAGAGTAGCACAGATACGCAGTATTTT,CASSQSSTDTQYF
TRBV27,16,NA,TRBJ2-2,NA,TGTGCCAGCAGTCCTTCGGCAGGGGAAAACACCGGGGAGCTGTTTTTT,CASSPSAGENTGELFF
TRBV4-1,15,few,TRBJ1-2,TRBD1,TGCGCCAGCAGCCTCCCCGGGACAGCGAGCTATGGCTACACCTTC,CASSLPGTASYGYTF
TRBV28,19,NA,TRBJ1-4,TRBD1,TGTGCCAGCAGTACGACGCAGGGACAGGGGGCGCTAGGAATAGAAAAACTGTTTTTT,CASSTTQGQGALGIEKLFF
TRBV19,15,NA,TRBJ2-1,TRBD1,TGTGCCAGTACCGAGGGACAGGGGGCCTACAATGAGCAGTTCTTC,CASTEGQGAYNEQFF